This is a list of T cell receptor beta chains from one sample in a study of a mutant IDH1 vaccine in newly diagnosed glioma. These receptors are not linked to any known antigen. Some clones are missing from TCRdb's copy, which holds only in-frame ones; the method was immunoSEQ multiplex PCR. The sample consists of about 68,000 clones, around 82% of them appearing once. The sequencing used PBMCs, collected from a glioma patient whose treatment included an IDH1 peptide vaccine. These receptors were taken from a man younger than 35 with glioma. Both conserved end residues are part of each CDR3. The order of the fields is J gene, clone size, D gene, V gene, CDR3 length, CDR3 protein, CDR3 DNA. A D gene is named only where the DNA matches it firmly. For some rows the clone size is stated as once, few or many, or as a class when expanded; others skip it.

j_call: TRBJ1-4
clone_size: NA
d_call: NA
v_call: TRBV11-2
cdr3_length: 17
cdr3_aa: CASSPVKGGSRGEKLFF
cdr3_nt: TGTGCCAGCAGCCCCGTCAAGGGTGGGTCCAGGGGTGAAAAACTGTTTTTT

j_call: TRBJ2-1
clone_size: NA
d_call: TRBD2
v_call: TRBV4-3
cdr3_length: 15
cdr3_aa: CASSHGTSGTNEQFF
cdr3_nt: TGCGCCAGCAGCCACGGGACTAGCGGGACCAATGAGCAGTTCTTC

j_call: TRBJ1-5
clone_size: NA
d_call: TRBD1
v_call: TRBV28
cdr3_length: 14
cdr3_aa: CASTLGQGNQPQHF
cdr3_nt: TGTGCCAGCACCCTAGGACAGGGCAATCAGCCCCAGCATTTT

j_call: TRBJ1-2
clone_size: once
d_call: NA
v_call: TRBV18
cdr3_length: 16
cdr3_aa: CASSLGTNRNYYGYTF
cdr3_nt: TGTGCCAGCTCCCTCGGGACAAACCGAAATTACTATGGCTACACCTTC

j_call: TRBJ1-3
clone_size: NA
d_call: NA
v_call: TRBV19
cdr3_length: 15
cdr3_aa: CASSLDRYSGNTIYF
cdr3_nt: TGTGCCAGTAGTCTCGACCGTTACTCTGGAAACACCATATATTTT

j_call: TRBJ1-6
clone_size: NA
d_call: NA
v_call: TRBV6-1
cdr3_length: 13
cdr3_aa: CAGSRRVESPLHF
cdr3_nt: TGTGCCGGAAGCCGGAGGGTGGAGTCACCCCTCCACTTT

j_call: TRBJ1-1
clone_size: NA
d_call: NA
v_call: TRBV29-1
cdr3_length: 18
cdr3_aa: CSVEELGGRKGLNTEAFF
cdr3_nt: TGCAGCGTTGAAGAATTGGGGGGACGGAAAGGGTTGAACACTGAAGCTTTCTTT

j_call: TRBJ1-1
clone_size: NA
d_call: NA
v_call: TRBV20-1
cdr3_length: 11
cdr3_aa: CSARTGTEAFF
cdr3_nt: TGCAGTGCTAGAACGGGAACTGAAGCTTTCTTT

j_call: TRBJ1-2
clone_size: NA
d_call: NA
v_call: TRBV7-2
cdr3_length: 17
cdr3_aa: CASSLGRSRHQKSGYTF
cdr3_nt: TGTGCCAGCAGCTTAGGTCGCAGTAGGCACCAGAAATCTGGCTACACCTTC

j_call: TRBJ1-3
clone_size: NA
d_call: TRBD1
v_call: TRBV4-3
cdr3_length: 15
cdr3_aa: CASSHTGGYGNTIYF
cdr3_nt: TGCGCCAGCAGCCATACAGGGGGGTACGGAAACACCATATATTTT

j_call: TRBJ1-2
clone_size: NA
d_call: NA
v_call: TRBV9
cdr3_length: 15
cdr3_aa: CASSPANRANYGYTF
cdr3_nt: TGTGCCAGCAGCCCCGCGAACAGGGCCAACTATGGCTACACCTTC

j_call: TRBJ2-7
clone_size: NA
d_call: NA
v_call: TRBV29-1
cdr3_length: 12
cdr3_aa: CSVGSSSYEQYF
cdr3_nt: TGCAGCGTTGGGAGCAGCTCCTACGAGCAGTACTTC

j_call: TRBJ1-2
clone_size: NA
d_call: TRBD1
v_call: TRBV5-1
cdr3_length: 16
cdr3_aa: CASSSQTRQGVRGYTF
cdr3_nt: TGCGCCAGCAGCTCTCAAACCCGACAGGGGGTCCGTGGCTACACCTTC

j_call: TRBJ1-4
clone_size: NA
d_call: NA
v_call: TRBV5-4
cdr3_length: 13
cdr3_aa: CATSGVNNEKLFF
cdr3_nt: TGTGCCACCTCAGGGGTAAATAATGAAAAACTGTTTTTT

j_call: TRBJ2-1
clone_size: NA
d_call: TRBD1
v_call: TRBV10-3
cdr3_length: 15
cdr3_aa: CAISGQGEWSHEQFF
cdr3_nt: TGTGCCATCAGTGGGCAGGGGGAGTGGTCCCATGAGCAGTTCTTC

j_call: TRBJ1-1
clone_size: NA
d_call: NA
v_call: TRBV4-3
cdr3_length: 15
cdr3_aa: CASSPTSRMNTEAFF
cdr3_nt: TGCGCCAGCAGCCCTACTAGCCGCATGAACACTGAAGCTTTCTTT

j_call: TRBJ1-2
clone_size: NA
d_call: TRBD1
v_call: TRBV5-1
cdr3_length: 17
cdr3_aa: CASSLAQGARGFYGYTF
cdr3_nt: TGCGCCAGCAGCTTGGCACAGGGGGCGCGGGGGTTCTATGGCTACACCTTC

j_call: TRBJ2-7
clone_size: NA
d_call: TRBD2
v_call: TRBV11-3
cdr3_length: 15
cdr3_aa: CASSLDSGGPYEQYF
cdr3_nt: TGTGCCAGCAGCTTAGACAGCGGGGGCCCCTACGAGCAGTACTTC

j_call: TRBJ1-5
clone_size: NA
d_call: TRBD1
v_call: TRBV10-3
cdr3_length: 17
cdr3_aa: CAISDGDRGYSNQPQHF
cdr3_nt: TGTGCCATCAGTGATGGGGACAGGGGATATAGCAATCAGCCCCAGCATTTT

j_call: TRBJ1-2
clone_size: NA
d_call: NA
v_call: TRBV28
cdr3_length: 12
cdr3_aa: CASSSGARGYTF
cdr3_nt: TGTGCCAGCAGTTCGGGGGCTCGTGGCTACACCTTC

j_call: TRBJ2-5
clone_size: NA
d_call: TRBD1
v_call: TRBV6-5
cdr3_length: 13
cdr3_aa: CASSPWTGETQYF
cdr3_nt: TGTGCCAGCAGTCCGTGGACAGGGGAGACCCAGTACTTC

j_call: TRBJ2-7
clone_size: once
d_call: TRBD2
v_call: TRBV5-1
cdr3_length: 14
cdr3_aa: CASSSRGGEYEQYF
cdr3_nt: TGCGCCAGCAGCTCCCGGGGGGGCGAATACGAGCAGTACTTC

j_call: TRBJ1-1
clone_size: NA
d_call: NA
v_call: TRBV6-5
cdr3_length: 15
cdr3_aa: CASSYSPRVSTEAFF
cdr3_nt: TGTGCCAGCAGTTACTCGCCCAGGGTGAGCACTGAAGCTTTCTTT

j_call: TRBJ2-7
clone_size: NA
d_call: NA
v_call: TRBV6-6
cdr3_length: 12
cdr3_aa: CASSYFEGEQYF
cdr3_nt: TGTGCCAGCAGTTACTTCGAGGGCGAGCAGTACTTC

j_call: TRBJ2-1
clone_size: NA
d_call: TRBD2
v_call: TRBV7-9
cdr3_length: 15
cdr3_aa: CASSPRLAARNEQFF
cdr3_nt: TGTGCCAGCAGCCCCCGACTAGCGGCTCGGAATGAGCAGTTCTTC

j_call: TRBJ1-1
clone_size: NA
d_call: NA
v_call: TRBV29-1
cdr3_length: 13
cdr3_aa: CSVESALTTEAFF
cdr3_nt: TGCAGCGTTGAATCGGCGCTAACCACTGAAGCTTTCTTT

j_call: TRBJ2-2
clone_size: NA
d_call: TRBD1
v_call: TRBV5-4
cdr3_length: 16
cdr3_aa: CASSLLTGGRSGELFF
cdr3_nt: TGTGCCAGCAGCTTACTGACAGGGGGCAGATCCGGGGAGCTGTTTTTT

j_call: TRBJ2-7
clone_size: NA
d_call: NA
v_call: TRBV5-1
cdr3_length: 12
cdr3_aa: CASSFRRGEQYF
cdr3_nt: TGCGCCAGCAGCTTCCGTCGAGGGGAGCAGTACTTC

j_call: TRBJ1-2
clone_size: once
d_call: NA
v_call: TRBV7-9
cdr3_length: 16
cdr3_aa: CASSLASGISNYGYTF
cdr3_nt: TGTGCCAGCAGCTTAGCCAGTGGAATTTCCAACTATGGCTACACCTTC

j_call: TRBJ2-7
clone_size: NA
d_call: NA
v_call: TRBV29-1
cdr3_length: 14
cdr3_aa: CSATRGAGFDEQYF
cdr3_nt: TGCAGCGCCACTAGGGGGGCCGGTTTTGACGAGCAGTACTTC

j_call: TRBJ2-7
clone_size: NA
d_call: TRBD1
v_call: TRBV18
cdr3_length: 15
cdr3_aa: CASSRQGALTYEQYF
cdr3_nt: TGTGCCAGCTCTCGTCAGGGGGCTTTAACCTACGAGCAGTACTTC

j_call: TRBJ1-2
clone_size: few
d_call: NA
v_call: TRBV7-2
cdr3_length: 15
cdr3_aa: CASSLNRAKRDGYTF
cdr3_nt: TGTGCCAGCAGCTTAAATCGGGCAAAACGGGATGGCTACACCTTC

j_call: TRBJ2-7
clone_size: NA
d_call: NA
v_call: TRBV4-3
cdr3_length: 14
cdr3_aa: CASSEGQGPYEQYF
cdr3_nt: TGCGCCAGCAGCGAAGGGCAGGGGCCCTACGAGCAGTACTTC

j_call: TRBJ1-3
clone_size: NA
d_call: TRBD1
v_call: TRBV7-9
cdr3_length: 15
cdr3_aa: CASSPDRASGNTIYF
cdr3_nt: TGTGCCAGCAGCCCTGACAGGGCCTCTGGAAACACCATATATTTT

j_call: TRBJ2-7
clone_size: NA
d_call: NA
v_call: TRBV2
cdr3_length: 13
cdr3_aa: CASDQGTYYEQYF
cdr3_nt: TGTGCCAGTGACCAGGGGACCTACTACGAGCAGTACTTC

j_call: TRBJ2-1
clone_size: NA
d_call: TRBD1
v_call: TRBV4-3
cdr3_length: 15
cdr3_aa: CASSPWTGPYNEQFF
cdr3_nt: TGCGCCAGCAGCCCCTGGACAGGGCCATACAATGAGCAGTTCTTC

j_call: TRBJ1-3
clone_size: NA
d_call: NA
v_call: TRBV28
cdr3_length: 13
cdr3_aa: CASTLTRGNTIYF
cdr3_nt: TGTGCCAGCACTCTAACAAGGGGAAACACCATATATTTT

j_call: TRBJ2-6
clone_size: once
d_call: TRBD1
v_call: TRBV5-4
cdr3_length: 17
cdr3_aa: CASSRQGVLSGANVLTF
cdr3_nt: TGTGCCAGCAGCAGACAGGGGGTACTCTCTGGGGCCAACGTCCTGACTTTC

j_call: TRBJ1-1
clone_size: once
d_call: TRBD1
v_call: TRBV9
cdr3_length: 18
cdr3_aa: CASSPYFTTGTANTEAFF
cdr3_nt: TGTGCCAGCAGCCCCTATTTTACCACCGGGACAGCGAACACTGAAGCTTTCTTT

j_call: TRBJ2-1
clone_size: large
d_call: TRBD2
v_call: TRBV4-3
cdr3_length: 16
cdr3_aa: CASSQDSTSQGNEQFF
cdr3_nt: TGCGCCAGCAGCCAAGATTCGACTAGCCAAGGCAATGAGCAGTTCTTC

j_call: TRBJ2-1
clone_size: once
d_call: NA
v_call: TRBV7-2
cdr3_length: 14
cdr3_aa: CASSLNFGGNEQFF
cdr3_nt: TGTGCCAGCAGCTTGAATTTCGGGGGCAATGAGCAGTTCTTC

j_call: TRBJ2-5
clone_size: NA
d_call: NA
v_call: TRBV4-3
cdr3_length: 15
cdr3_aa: CASSQEGDFQETQYF
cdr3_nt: TGCGCCAGCAGCCAAGAAGGGGACTTTCAAGAGACCCAGTACTTC

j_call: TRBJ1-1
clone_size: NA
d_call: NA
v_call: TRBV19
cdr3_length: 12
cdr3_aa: CASSMGHLEAFF
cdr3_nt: TGTGCCAGTAGTATGGGCCACCTTGAAGCTTTCTTT

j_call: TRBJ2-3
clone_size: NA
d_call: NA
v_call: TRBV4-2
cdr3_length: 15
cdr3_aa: CASSQDIGSTDTQYF
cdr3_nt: TGTGCCAGCAGCCAAGATATAGGGAGCACAGATACGCAGTATTTT

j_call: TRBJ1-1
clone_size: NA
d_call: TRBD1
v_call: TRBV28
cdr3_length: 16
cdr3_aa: CASRRDRGPGDTEAFF
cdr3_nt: TGTGCCAGCAGACGTGACAGGGGCCCTGGGGACACTGAAGCTTTCTTT

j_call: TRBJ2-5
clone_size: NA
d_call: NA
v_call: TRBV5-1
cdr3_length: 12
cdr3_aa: CASSSTAARQDF
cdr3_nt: TGCGCCAGCAGTTCCACGGCGGCCAGGCAAGACTTC

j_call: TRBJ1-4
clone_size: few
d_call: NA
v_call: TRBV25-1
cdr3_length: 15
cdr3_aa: CASSEPGRGRQKLFF
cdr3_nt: TGTGCCAGCAGTGAACCGGGACGAGGGCGGCAAAAACTGTTTTTT

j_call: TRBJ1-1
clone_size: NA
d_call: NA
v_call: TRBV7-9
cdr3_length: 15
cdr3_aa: CASRTMWGRGTEAFF
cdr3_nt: TGTGCCAGCCGGACAATGTGGGGGAGAGGGACTGAAGCTTTCTTT

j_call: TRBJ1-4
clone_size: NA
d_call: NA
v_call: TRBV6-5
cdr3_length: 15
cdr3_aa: CASSYSGNSNEKLFF
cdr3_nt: TGTGCCAGCAGTTACTCGGGGAATTCTAATGAAAAACTGTTTTTT

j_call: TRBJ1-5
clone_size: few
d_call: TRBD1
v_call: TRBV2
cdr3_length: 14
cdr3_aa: CASRQGFSNQPQHF
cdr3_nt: TGTGCCAGCAGACAGGGGTTCAGCAATCAGCCCCAGCATTTT

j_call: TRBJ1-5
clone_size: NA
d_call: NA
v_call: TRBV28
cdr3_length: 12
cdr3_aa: CATSTDFQPQHF
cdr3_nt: TGTGCCACTTCGACTGACTTCCAGCCCCAGCATTTT

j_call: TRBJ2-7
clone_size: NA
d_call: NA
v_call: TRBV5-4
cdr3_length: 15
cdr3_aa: CASSLAGARSYEQYF
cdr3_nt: TGTGCCAGCAGCTTGGCCGGGGCCCGCTCCTACGAGCAGTACTTC

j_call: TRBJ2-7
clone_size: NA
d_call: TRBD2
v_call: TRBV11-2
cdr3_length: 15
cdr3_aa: CASSHRTSGIYEQYF
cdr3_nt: TGTGCCAGCAGCCACCGGACTAGCGGCATCTACGAGCAGTACTTC

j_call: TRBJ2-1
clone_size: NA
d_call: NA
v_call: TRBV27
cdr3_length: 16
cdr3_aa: CASSPTPRLPNNEQFF
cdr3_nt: TGTGCCAGCAGTCCCACCCCTAGGCTACCAAACAATGAGCAGTTCTTC